A single sample gave rise to the 30 T cell receptor beta chains below, sequenced in a study of T cell responses to AZD1222 COVID-19 vaccine. Repertoires were generated with immunoSEQ multiplex PCR, while TCRdb's copy carries only in-frame clones and drops some. The sample holds about 180,000 clones, about 90% seen once. The source material was peripheral blood, sampled 28 days after the second AZD1222 dose. These receptors were obtained from an adult who received the AZD1222 COVID-19 vaccine.

The chain carries TRBV4-1 and TRBJ2-3; 7 bases agree with TRBD1. Losses at the gene ends were 4 bases for V and 2 bases for J; bases not matched to a gene: 3. CDR1 and CDR2 from the germline V gene are MGHRA and YSYEKL. The CDR3 spans 14 residues. CDR3 DNA: TGCGCCAGCAGCCTACAGGGGTACACAGATACGCAGTATTTT. Its translation is CASSLQGYTDTQYF.

V is TRBV14 and J is TRBJ1-2; D might be TRBD1 (6 bases). Germline loops: CDR1 SGHDN, CDR2 FVKESK. V lost 3 bases, J lost 8 bases, and 22 bases lay in between. CDR3 size: 16 residues. CDR3 loop: CASSHVPGQGPGGYTF. The DNA of the CDR3 is TGTGCCAGCAGCCACGTCCCGGGACAAGGCCCTGGGGGCTACACCTTC.

This rearrangement joins TRBV14 to TRBJ2-5, with D possibly matching TRBD2 (5 bases). Germline V CDR1 and CDR2: SGHDN, FVKESK. The CDR3 consists of 16 residues. The V gene lost 2 bases and the J gene lost 2 bases, with 15 bases spanning the gap. CDR3 sequence reads: CASSQLRLLTQETQYF. CDR3 coding DNA: TGTGCCAGCAGCCAATTACGACTACTCACTCAAGAGACCCAGTACTTC.

The V and J genes are TRBV5-1 and TRBJ2-3; 10 bases match TRBD2. Germline values: CDR1 SGHRS, CDR2 YFSETQ. The trim removed 5 bases at V and 1 base at J, leaving 10 bases unmatched. This CDR3 is built from 17 residues. The CDR3 DNA follows: TGCGCCAGCAGTACAAAAGCGGGAGGGGGAGGCACAGATACGCAGTATTTT. Translating gives CASSTKAGGGGTDTQYF.

This clone has a handful of counts. The rearrangement links TRBV28 to TRBJ2-1; a weak D match, TRBD1 (6 bases). Germline V gene lookup returns CDR1 MDHEN and CDR2 SYDVKM. CDR3 size: 15 residues. Trimming shortened V by 6 bases and J by 0 bases, and 12 bases separated the two germline ends. DNA of the CDR3: TGTGCCAGCAGGTCCACAGGGAACTCCTACAATGAGCAGTTCTTC. This sequence encodes CASRSTGNSYNEQFF.

This chain uses TRBV19 with TRBJ1-2; TRBD1 matches at 10 bases. Germline V gene lookup returns CDR1 LNHDA and CDR2 SQIVND (reference sequence). J was trimmed by 3 bases and V by 6 bases; bases with no gene match: 4. The CDR3 is 14 residues long. In nucleotides, the CDR3 is TGTGCCAGTAGCCGGGACAGGGGACACTATGGCTACACCTTC. Its translation is CASSRDRGHYGYTF.

The chain employs TRBV10-1 and TRBJ1-2, with 7 positions matching TRBD1. V lost 6 bases and J lost 4; bases outside the gene matches: 23. This CDR3 spans 19 amino acids. Germline V gene data show CDR1 as WNHNN and CDR2 as SYGVQD (reference sequence). For the CDR3, the DNA is TGCGCCAGCAGAAAACCCGAAAAGGGGGCGAAGGGTGAATTCTATGGCTACACCTTC. It encodes CASRKPEKGAKGEFYGYTF.

The chain recombines TRBV7-9 with TRBJ1-2; D ambiguous. The CDR3 has 13 amino acids. Germline V gene lookup returns CDR1 SEHNR and CDR2 FQNEAQ (reference sequence). Trimming pared 2 bases from V and 4 bases from J, leaving 8 bases between. CDR3: CASSLLGSYGYTF. The CDR3 DNA is TGTGCCAGCAGCTTACTTGGGTCCTATGGCTACACCTTC.

The V and J genes are TRBV11-1 and TRBJ2-2; 8 bases match TRBD2. Per germline, CDR1 SGHAT and CDR2 FQDESV (reference sequence). V trimming: 4 bases; J trimming: 2 bases; junction bases outside the gene matches: 3. This CDR3 contains 15 residues. The CDR3 nucleotides are TGTGCCAGCAGCTCTTTAGCGGGAAACACCGGGGAGCTGTTTTTT. This sequence encodes CASSSLAGNTGELFF.

The V gene is TRBV27, the J gene TRBJ1-5, with a tentative D call TRBD1 (6 bases). Trimming took off 10 bases at V and 2 bases at J, with 15 bases between the two ends. Germline V gives CDR1 MNHEY, CDR2 SMNVEV (reference sequence). The CDR3 contains 14 residues. The CDR3 loop reads CATKRGGGNQPQHF. The CDR3 DNA reads as TGTGCCACCAAACGAGGGGGAGGCAATCAGCCCCAGCATTTT.

The chain links TRBV6-1 to TRBJ1-5; D unresolved. The ends were cut back, 0 bases at V and 6 bases at J, with 12 bases in the middle. Germline V gives CDR1 MNHNS, CDR2 SASEGT. This CDR3 is built from 15 residues. CDR3 sequence: CASSEASTGVQPQHF. Written as DNA, the CDR3 is TGTGCCAGCAGTGAAGCAAGTACCGGGGTTCAGCCCCAGCATTTT.

The chain joins TRBV4-2 to TRBJ1-6, with D uncertain. CDR1 LGHNA and CDR2 YNFKEQ come from the germline V gene. The V gene lost 0 bases and the J gene lost 6 bases, with 6 bases spanning the gap. The CDR3 length is 14 residues. The CDR3 here is CASSQDWSNSPLHF. The CDR3 region has the DNA TGTGCCAGCAGCCAAGATTGGAGTAATTCACCCCTCCACTTT.

This chain uses TRBV19 with TRBJ1-2; D perhaps matches TRBD1 (5 bases). The CDR3 covers 13 residues. Germline V gene lookup returns CDR1 LNHDA and CDR2 SQIVND (reference sequence). Trimming took 6 bases from V and 4 from J, leaving 12 bases between them. In DNA, the CDR3 is TGTGCCAGTAGCGGCGCAGGGACCTATGGCTACACCTTC. Translated, it gives CASSGAGTYGYTF.

This chain uses TRBV6-5 with TRBJ1-3; TRBD1 matches 8 bases. The germline V gene has CDR1 MNHEY and CDR2 SVGAGI. Trimming took 8 bases from V and 1 from J; bases not matched to a gene: 7. This CDR3 region has 15 residues. The CDR3 bases are TGTGCCAGCCGACTCGGACAGGGTTCTGGAAACACCATATATTTT. Translating it yields CASRLGQGSGNTIYF.

J is TRBJ1-5 and V is TRBV28; 9 bases align to TRBD1. Looked up from germline, CDR1 is MDHEN and CDR2 is SYDVKM. Germline trimming cut 4 bases from V and 6 bases from J; bases unmatched to any gene: 7. This CDR3 region has 15 residues. The CDR3 is CASSSTGGRSQPQHF. The CDR3, as DNA: TGTGCCAGCAGTTCGACAGGGGGGCGCAGTCAGCCCCAGCATTTT.

The CDR3 region is CASSYSSGGIGGEAFF. The DNA for the CDR3 is TGTGCCAGCAGTTACTCGAGTGGAGGGATCGGGGGTGAAGCTTTCTTT. This chain connects TRBV6-5 to TRBJ1-1; tentatively, D is TRBD1 (5 bases). This CDR3 comprises 16 residues. Between the trimmed V and J ends, which lost 0 bases and 7 bases, there was a span of 18 bases. Germline V CDR1 and CDR2: MNHEY, SVGAGI.

This chain links TRBV4-3 with TRBJ2-3; D is undetermined. Per the germline V gene, CDR1 is LGHNA and CDR2 is YSLEER. Trimming stripped 0 bases from V and 4 bases from J, with 23 bases between. The length of the CDR3 is 19 residues. The CDR3 nucleotides are TGCGCCAGCAGCCAAGATAAGGCAGGCCCCTCGATATCTGCAGATACGCAGTATTTT. It specifies CASSQDKAGPSISADTQYF.

V gene TRBV2 combines with J gene TRBJ2-7; 10 nucleotides agree with TRBD2. The junction had 2 bases not matched to a gene; V was cut back by 5 bases and J by 4 bases. This CDR3 spans 13 amino acids. CDR1 and CDR2 from the germline V gene are SNHLY and FYNNEI. The CDR3, as DNA: TGTGCCAGCAGTTCTAGCGGGGGTTACGAGCAGTACTTC. It encodes CASSSSGGYEQYF. Full variable domain (rest looked up from reference TRBV2 and TRBJ2-7): EPEVTQTPSHQVTQMGQEVILRCVPISNHLYFYWYRQILGQKVEFLVSFYNNEISEKSEIFDDQFSVERPDGSNFTLKIRSTKLEDSAMYFCASSSSGGYEQYFGPGTRLTVT.

The chain combines TRBV5-4 with TRBJ2-3; D is unclear. The length of the CDR3 is 17 residues. Germline CDR1 SGHNT, CDR2 YYREEE (reference sequence). Trimming shortened V by 0 bases and J by 0 bases, and 14 bases separated the two germline ends. CDR3 in amino acids: CASSLDFTPTSTDTQYF. The CDR3 bases are TGTGCCAGCAGCTTGGACTTTACTCCTACTAGCACAGATACGCAGTATTTT.

This chain joins TRBV12-3 or TRBV12-4 and TRBJ2-3; D is ambiguous. This CDR3 is 11 amino acids long. The V gene lost 6 bases and the J gene lost 3 bases, with 4 bases spanning the gap. The CDR3 DNA reads TGTGCCAGCAGGACGACAGATACGCAGTATTTT. Its translation is CASRTTDTQYF.

The V call is TRBV29-1, the J call TRBJ2-1; D ambiguous. CDR1 is SQVTM, CDR2 ANQGSEA, per germline. This CDR3 spans 13 amino acids. Trimming cost V 3 bases and J 4 bases, with 10 bases left between them. The CDR3 protein is CSVERLYYNEQFF. The CDR3 bases are TGCAGCGTTGAGAGGCTGTATTACAATGAGCAGTTCTTC.

The V and J genes are TRBV7-9 and TRBJ2-1, with 11 bases matching TRBD1. There are 15 residues in the CDR3. The J segment lost 9 bases and the V segment lost 0 bases, leaving 4 bases of the junction unmatched. In germline, CDR1 is SEHNR, CDR2 FQNEAQ (reference sequence). For the CDR3, the DNA is TGTGCCAGCAGCTTAGCGTGGACAGGGGGCATTGAGCAGTTCTTC. Translating it yields CASSLAWTGGIEQFF.

J is TRBJ2-6 and V is TRBV6-2 or TRBV6-3; no reliable D call. The V gene's germline CDR1 is MNHEY and CDR2 SVGEGT. This CDR3 contains 13 residues. V gave up 4 bases and J gave up 3 bases, with 4 bases separating them. This chain's CDR3 is CASSFVGANVLTF. The CDR3 region has the DNA TGTGCCAGCAGTTTCGTTGGGGCCAACGTCCTGACTTTC.

The rearrangement joins TRBV9 to TRBJ1-3; the D gene is possibly TRBD1 (6 bases). V shed 0 bases and J shed 0 bases, with 13 bases lying between them. CDR1 is SGDLS and CDR2 is YYNGEE in the germline V gene. This CDR3 contains 17 residues. CDR3 nucleotides: TGTGCCAGCAGCGTAGTTCCAGGGGTTAGCTCTGGAAACACCATATATTTT. It translates to CASSVVPGVSSGNTIYF.

V is TRBV4-3 and J is TRBJ2-1; D is unresolved. CDR3 size: 14 residues. Trimming took 1 base from V and 4 from J, leaving 8 bases between them. The V gene's germline CDR1 is LGHNA and CDR2 YSLEER. The CDR3 DNA reads as TGCGCCAGCAGCCAAGGTAGTAGGTACAATGAGCAGTTCTTC. This encodes CASSQGSRYNEQFF.

The chain recombines TRBV18 with TRBJ1-5; D possibly corresponds to TRBD1 (6 bases). Deletions cut 2 bases from V and 11 bases from J, with 19 bases between. The CDR3 is 15 amino acids. CDR1 is KGHSH, CDR2 LQKENI, per germline. The CDR3 reads CASSPSDRLNTAQHF. In nucleotides, the CDR3 is TGTGCCAGCTCACCATCGGACAGACTCAACACGGCCCAGCATTTT.

In this sample, this clone turned up once. V is TRBV6-5 and J is TRBJ1-6; D might be TRBD1 (6 bases). This CDR3 is 14 amino acids long. Trimming stripped 6 bases from V and 4 bases from J, with 10 bases between. Germline CDR1 MNHEY, CDR2 SVGAGI. CDR3 DNA: TGTGCCAGCAGGGCAGACAGGTATAATTCACCCCTCCACTTT. This sequence encodes CASRADRYNSPLHF.

The chain recombines TRBV6-5 with TRBJ2-5; D perhaps matches TRBD1 (6 bases). In germline, CDR1 is MNHEY, CDR2 SVGAGI. The CDR3 has 13 amino acids. With 6 bases removed from V and 5 bases from J, the gap between germline ends came to 13 bases. Here the CDR3 reads CASSRGQRETQYF. The CDR3 DNA reads TGTGCCAGCAGCCGCGGACAGCGGGAGACCCAGTACTTC.

This sequence joins TRBV5-1 and TRBJ1-2, with TRBD1 identical over 8 bases. The length of the CDR3 is 16 residues. Per the germline V gene, CDR1 is SGHRS and CDR2 is YFSETQ. With 4 bases clipped from V and 4 bases from J, the junction kept 12 bases outside the gene matches. Here the CDR3 reads CASSIMLTGAGYGYTF. CDR3 bases: TGCGCCAGCAGCATAATGCTGACAGGGGCTGGCTATGGCTACACCTTC.

V and J are TRBV5-6 and TRBJ1-2, with D possibly being TRBD1 (5 bases). Germline CDR1 and CDR2: SGHDT and YYEEEE. Trimming stripped 2 bases from V and 4 bases from J, with 12 bases between. The length of the CDR3 is 14 residues. CDR3: CASSFRGRRYGYTF. CDR3 nucleotides: TGTGCCAGCAGCTTCCGGGGACGGCGCTATGGCTACACCTTC. Based on the CDR3 plus reference TRBV5-6 and TRBJ1-2, the full variable domain is DAGVTQSPTHLIKTRGQQVTLRCSPKSGHDTVSWYQQALGQGPQFIFQYYEEEERQRGNFPDRFSGHQFPNYSSELNVNALLLGDSALYLCASSFRGRRYGYTFGSGTRLTVV.